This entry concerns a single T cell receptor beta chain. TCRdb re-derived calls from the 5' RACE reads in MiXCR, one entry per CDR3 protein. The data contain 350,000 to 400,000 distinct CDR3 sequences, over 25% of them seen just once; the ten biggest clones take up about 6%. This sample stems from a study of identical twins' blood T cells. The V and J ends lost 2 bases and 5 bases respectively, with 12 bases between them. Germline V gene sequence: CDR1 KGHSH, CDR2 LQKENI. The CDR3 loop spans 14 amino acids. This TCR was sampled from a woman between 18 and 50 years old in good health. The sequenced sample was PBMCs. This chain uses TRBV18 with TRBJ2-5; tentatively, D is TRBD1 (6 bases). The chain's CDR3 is CASSPAQGWETQYF. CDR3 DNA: TGTGCCAGCTCACCAGCACAGGGATGGGAGACCCAGTACTTC.